Listed here are 13 T cell receptor beta chains from one sample, sequenced in a study of blood T cells in healthy people across ages. A second about 6 to 12 cycle PCR used barcoded and J-beta primers. One entry per CDR3 protein results from TCRdb running MiXCR on the 5' RACE reads. The sample holds about 680,000 distinct CDR3 sequences; about half are singletons and the top ten take under 35%. Source material: blood. Every receptor here comes from a woman aged 55-69 years in good health.

This clonotype occurred a few times. The chain employs TRBV28 and TRBJ1-2, with D perhaps TRBD1 (5 bases). Trimming took 5 bases from V and 8 from J, leaving 18 bases between them. Germline V CDR1 and CDR2: MDHEN, SYDVKM. The CDR3 spans 14 residues. CDR3 sequence: CASSGRDGLKGYTF. The CDR3 DNA reads as TGTGCCAGCAGTGGGCGGGACGGCTTGAAGGGCTACACCTTC.

This clonotype was seen only a few times. The V call is TRBV20-1, the J call TRBJ2-7; D is unclear. CDR1 and CDR2 (germline): DFQATT, SNEGSKA (reference sequence). Trimming removed 0 bases at V and 0 bases at J, with 9 bases between. This CDR3 is built from 14 residues. In DNA form, the CDR3 reads TGCAGTGCTAGAGATGCCAGTTCCTCCTACGAGCAGTACTTC. Translating gives CSARDASSSYEQYF.

This clonotype was seen a handful of times. This chain joins TRBV6-5 and TRBJ2-1, with 8 bases lining up with TRBD2. From germline, CDR1 is MNHEY and CDR2 SVGAGI. V dropped 2 bases and J dropped 8; count of bases not matched to a gene: 5. The CDR3 runs to 14 residues. For the CDR3, the DNA is TGTGCCAGCAGTTACGGATCCGGGAGGGATGAGCAGTTCTTC. It encodes CASSYGSGRDEQFF.

This chain joins TRBV6-5 and TRBJ2-1; the match to TRBD2 covers 7 bases. V was clipped by 4 bases and J by 5 bases; unmatched bases: 11. The germline V gene has CDR1 MNHEY and CDR2 SVGAGI. The CDR3 covers 16 residues. CDR3 nucleotides: TGTGCCAGCAGTTCCAAACGACGGGCGGGAGACAATGAGCAGTTCTTC. This codes for CASSSKRRAGDNEQFF.

The chain recombines TRBV5-6 with TRBJ2-6, with unresolved D. The CDR3 sequence is 16 residues long. CDR1 is SGHDT and CDR2 is YYEEEE in the germline V gene. V was trimmed by 0 bases and J by 4 bases, leaving 11 bases between them. DNA for the CDR3: TGTGCCAGCAGCTTGGACAGTTCCTCCGGGGCCAACGTCCTGACTTTC. Residues: CASSLDSSSGANVLTF.

The rearrangement links TRBV28 to TRBJ2-7; D is perhaps TRBD1 (5 bases). This CDR3 spans 13 amino acids. Trimming cost V 6 bases and J 3 bases, with 12 bases left between them. Germline assignment: CDR1 MDHEN and CDR2 SYDVKM. This CDR3 reads CASSTRVDYEQYF. The DNA of the CDR3 is TGTGCCAGCAGCACCAGGGTAGACTACGAGCAGTACTTC. Together with reference TRBV28 and TRBJ2-7, the CDR3 gives the full variable domain: DVKVTQSSRYLVKRTGEKVFLECVQDMDHENMFWYRQDPGLGLRLIYFSYDVKMKEKGDIPEGYSVSREKKERFSLILESASTNQTSMYLCASSTRVDYEQYFGPGTRLTVT.

There are a few counts of this clonotype. The rearrangement links TRBV3-1 to TRBJ2-2; D unresolved. CDR1 and CDR2 (germline): LGHDT, YNNKEL (reference sequence). Trimming cost V 1 base and J 0 bases, with 12 bases left between them. The CDR3 spans 17 residues. The CDR3 sequence: CASSQVQRTTNTGELFF. The CDR3 DNA sequence: TGTGCCAGCAGCCAAGTTCAGCGAACCACGAACACCGGGGAGCTGTTTTTT.

In the case of this clonotype: Mismatch with germline at one junction end may stem from a read error. V usage is TRBV20-1 and J usage is TRBJ2-1, with D unclear. Germline loops: CDR1 DFQATT, CDR2 SNEGSKA (reference sequence). The CDR3 is 12 amino acids. Written as DNA, the CDR3 is TGCAGTGCAAAGAGGTCCTCCAATGAGCAGTTCTTC. Translated: CSAKRSSNEQFF.

This clonotype came up once. The V call is TRBV7-6, the J call TRBJ2-1; D not resolved. The CDR3 is 19 amino acids. Trimming removed 6 bases from V and 0 bases from J, with 24 bases in between. CDR1 and CDR2 (germline): SGHVS, FNYEAQ. In DNA, the CDR3 is TGTGCCAGCAGTCTAGTTGTCGCAGGACCTGGGCACTCCTACAATGAGCAGTTCTTC. It is translated as CASSLVVAGPGHSYNEQFF.

This clonotype came up once. This rearrangement joins TRBV12-3 or TRBV12-4 to TRBJ2-1, with 15 bases fitting TRBD2. V trimming: 4 bases; J trimming: 4 bases; junction bases outside the gene matches: 8. There are 18 residues in the CDR3. CDR3 sequence (DNA): TGTGCCAGCAGTTACATACCGGGACTAGCGGGGGGTTACAATGAGCAGTTCTTC. Translating gives CASSYIPGLAGGYNEQFF.

The chain links TRBV7-9 to TRBJ2-7; 7 bases fit TRBD2. This CDR3 contains 14 residues. V was pared by 3 bases and J by 3 bases, with 5 bases of the junction left unmatched. CDR1 and CDR2 (germline): SEHNR, FQNEAQ (reference sequence). The CDR3 reads CASSFGGESYEQYF. The CDR3 coding sequence is TGTGCCAGCAGCTTTGGGGGGGAGAGCTACGAGCAGTACTTC.

V is TRBV7-9 and J is TRBJ1-2; TRBD1 matches 8 bases. This CDR3 comprises 13 residues. The germline gives CDR1 SEHNR, CDR2 FQNEAQ (reference sequence). V shed 1 base, J shed 6 bases, and the junction held 1 base outside the gene matches. In DNA, the CDR3 is TGTGCCAGCAGCTTAGAGGACAGGGATGGCTACACCTTC. Translation gives CASSLEDRDGYTF. Full variable domain (remainder filled in from reference TRBV7-9 and TRBJ1-2): DTGVSQNPRHKITKRGQNVTFRCDPISEHNRLYWYRQTLGQGPEFLTYFQNEAQLEKSRLLSDRFSAERPKGSFSTLEIQRTEQGDSAMYLCASSLEDRDGYTFGSGTRLTVV.

The chain has TRBV7-2 and TRBJ1-6; no clear D gene. V was trimmed by 6 bases and J by 0 bases, leaving 12 bases between them. Germline CDR1 SGHTA, CDR2 FQGNSA. The CDR3 extends over 16 amino acids. The CDR3 bases are TGTGCCAGCAGGGGGTTCGAGAGCTCCTATAATTCACCCCTCCACTTT. This sequence encodes CASRGFESSYNSPLHF.